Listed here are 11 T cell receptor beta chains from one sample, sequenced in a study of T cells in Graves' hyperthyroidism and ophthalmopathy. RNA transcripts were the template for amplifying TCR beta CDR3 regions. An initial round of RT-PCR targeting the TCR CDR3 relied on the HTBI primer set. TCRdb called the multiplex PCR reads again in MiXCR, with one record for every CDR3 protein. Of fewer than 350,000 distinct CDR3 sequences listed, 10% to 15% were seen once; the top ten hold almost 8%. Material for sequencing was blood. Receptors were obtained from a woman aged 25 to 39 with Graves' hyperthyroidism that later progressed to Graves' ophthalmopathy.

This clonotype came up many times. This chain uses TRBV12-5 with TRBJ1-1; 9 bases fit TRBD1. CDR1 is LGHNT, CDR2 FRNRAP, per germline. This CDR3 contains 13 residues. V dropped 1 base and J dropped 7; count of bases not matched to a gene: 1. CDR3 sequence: CASGLDRGLEAFF. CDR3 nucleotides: TGTGCTAGTGGTTTGGACAGGGGGCTTGAAGCTTTCTTT.

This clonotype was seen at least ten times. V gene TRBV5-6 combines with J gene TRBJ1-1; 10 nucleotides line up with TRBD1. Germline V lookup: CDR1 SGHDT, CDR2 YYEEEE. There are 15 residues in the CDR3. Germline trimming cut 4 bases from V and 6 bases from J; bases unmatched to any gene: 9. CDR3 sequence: CASSPGTGVGAEAFF. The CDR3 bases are TGTGCCAGCAGCCCCGGGACAGGGGTGGGAGCTGAAGCTTTCTTT.

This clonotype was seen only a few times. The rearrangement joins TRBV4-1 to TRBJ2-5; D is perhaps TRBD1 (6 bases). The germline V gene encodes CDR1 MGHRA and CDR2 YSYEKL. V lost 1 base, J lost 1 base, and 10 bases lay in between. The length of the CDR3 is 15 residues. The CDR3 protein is CASSQATGRQETQYF. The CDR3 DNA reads TGCGCCAGCAGCCAAGCCACAGGGCGCCAAGAGACCCAGTACTTC.

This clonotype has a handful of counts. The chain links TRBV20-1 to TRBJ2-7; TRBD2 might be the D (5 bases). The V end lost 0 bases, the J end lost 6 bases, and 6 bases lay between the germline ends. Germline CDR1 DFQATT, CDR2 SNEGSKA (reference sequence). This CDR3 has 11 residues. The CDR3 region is CSARDGSEQYF. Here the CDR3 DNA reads TGCAGTGCTAGAGATGGGAGCGAGCAGTACTTC.

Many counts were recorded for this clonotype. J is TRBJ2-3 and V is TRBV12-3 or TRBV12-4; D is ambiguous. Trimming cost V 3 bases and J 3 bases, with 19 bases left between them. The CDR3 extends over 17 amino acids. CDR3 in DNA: TGTGCCAGCAGTTTGCGGCGGCGGACCGAAGGTACAGATACGCAGTATTTT. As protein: CASSLRRRTEGTDTQYF.

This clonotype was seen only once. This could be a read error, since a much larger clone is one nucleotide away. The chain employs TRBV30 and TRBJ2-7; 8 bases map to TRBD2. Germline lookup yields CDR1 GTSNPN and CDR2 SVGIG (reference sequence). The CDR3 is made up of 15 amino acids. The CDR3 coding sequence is TGTGCCCGGAGTGTACTGAGCGGGAGCTCCTACGAGCAGTACTTC. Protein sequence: CARSVLSGSSYEQYF.

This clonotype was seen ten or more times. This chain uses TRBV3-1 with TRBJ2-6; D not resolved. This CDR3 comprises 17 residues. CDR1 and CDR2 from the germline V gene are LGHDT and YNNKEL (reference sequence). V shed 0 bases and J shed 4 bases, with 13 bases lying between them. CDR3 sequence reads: CASSQDFALLGANVLTF. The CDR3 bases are TGTGCCAGCAGCCAAGATTTCGCCTTATTAGGGGCCAACGTCCTGACTTTC.

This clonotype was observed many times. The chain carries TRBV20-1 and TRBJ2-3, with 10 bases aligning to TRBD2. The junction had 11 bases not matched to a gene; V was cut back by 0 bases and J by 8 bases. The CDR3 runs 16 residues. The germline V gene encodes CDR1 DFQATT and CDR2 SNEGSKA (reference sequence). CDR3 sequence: CSARDQTSGVGGTQYF. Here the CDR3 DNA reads TGCAGTGCTAGAGATCAAACTAGCGGGGTCGGGGGTACGCAGTATTTT.

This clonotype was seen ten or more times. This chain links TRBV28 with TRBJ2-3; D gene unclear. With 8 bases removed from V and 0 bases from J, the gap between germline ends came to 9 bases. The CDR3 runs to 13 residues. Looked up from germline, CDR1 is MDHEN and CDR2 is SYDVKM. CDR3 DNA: TGTGCCAGCTCGGCGAGTAGCACAGATACGCAGTATTTT. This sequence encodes CASSASSTDTQYF.

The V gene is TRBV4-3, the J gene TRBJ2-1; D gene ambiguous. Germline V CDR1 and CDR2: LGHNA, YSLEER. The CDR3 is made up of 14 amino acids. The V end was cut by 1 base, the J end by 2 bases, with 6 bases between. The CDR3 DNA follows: TGCGCCAGCAGCCAAGGAGGACCCTACAATGAGCAGTTCTTC. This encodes CASSQGGPYNEQFF.

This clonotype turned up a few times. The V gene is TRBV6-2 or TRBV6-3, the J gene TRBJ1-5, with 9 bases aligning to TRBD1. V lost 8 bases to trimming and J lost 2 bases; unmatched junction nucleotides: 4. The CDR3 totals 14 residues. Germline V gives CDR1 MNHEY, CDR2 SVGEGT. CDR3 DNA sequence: TGTGCCAGCCAAACAGGGGGCGGCAATCAGCCCCAGCATTTT. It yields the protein CASQTGGGNQPQHF.